This entry lists 18 T cell receptor beta chains sequenced from one sample in a study of T cell clonality in common variable immunodeficiency. Assay: immunoSEQ multiplex PCR; the TCRdb copy retains only in-frame clones and omits some. This sample carries about 81,000 clones, none of them present only once. The sequencing sample was made of peripheral blood mononuclear cells. The receptors originated from a person aged 18-70 years in good health.

This clone was seen many times. The read terminates 3 residues ahead of where the CDR3 ends, so the germline J gene completes it. The chain couples TRBV30 to TRBJ2-7; perhaps TRBD2 as D (5 bases). Trimming pared 2 bases from V and 3 bases from J, leaving 8 bases between. The CDR3 runs 12 residues. Germline-derived CDR1 and CDR2 are GTSNPN and SVGIG (reference sequence). The covered CDR3 bases are TGTGCCTGGAGTAAAGCGGACTACGAG. Encoded protein: CAWSKADYE. From start to end, the CDR3 is CAWSKADYEQYF.

Note on this clone: The sequence runs out 3 residues before the end of the CDR3; the remainder is reconstructed from the germline J gene. The chain is built from TRBV7-6 and TRBJ2-3; D might be TRBD1 (6 bases). V lost 0 bases and J lost 4, with 17 bases in between. This CDR3 is 17 amino acids long. Germline lookup yields CDR1 SGHVS and CDR2 FNYEAQ. The CDR3 region is CASSLASTSAGADTQYF. The part of the CDR3 DNA that was read is TGTGCCAGCAGCTTAGCGAGTACTTCGGCAGGGGCAGATACG.

This clone was recorded a few times. CDR3 bases read: TGTGCCAGTAGTATTAAGGGGTGGAACACCGGGGAG. Encoded protein: CASSIKGWNTGE. The whole CDR3 region reads CASSIKGWNTGELFF. The chain couples TRBV19 to TRBJ2-2; TRBD1 is a possible D gene (5 bases). The read stops 3 residues short of the end of the CDR3; the missing end is completed from the germline J gene. With 3 bases removed from V and 1 base from J, the gap between germline ends came to 9 bases. The germline V gene encodes CDR1 LNHDA and CDR2 SQIVND (reference sequence). This CDR3 contains 15 residues. The full variable domain, with the rest looked up from reference TRBV19 and TRBJ2-2, is DGGITQSPKYLFRKEGQNVTLSCEQNLNHDAMYWYRQDPGQGLRLIYYSQIVNDFQKGDIAEGYSVSREKKESFPLTVTSAQKNPTAFYLCASSIKGWNTGELFFGEGSRLTVL.

This clone has a count of ten or more. The read comes to an end 3 residues before the CDR3 does, leaving the germline J gene to fill in the end. The gene calls are TRBV5-1 and TRBJ1-1; possible D gene TRBD1, 6 bases. The CDR3 covers 14 residues. V lost 9 bases and J 4 bases, leaving 19 bases between the germline ends. CDR1 and CDR2 (germline): SGHRS, YFSETQ. The CDR3 DNA, read in part, is TGCGCCACTAATGAAGGGGGAGGTGGCACTGAA. Translated, it gives CATNEGGGGTE. The whole CDR3 sequence reads CATNEGGGGTEAFF.

This clone was counted many times. The read falls 3 residues short of the CDR3 end, and the missing part is taken from the germline J gene. The rearrangement joins TRBV19 to TRBJ2-1; TRBD2 aligns across 11 bases. Unmatched junction bases numbered 5, after V lost 3 bases and J lost 1 base. This CDR3 has 17 residues. Germline V CDR1 and CDR2: LNHDA, SQIVND (reference sequence). The sequenced CDR3 bases are TGTGCCAGTAGTATCAGGTCTAGCGGGAGGTCCTACAATGAG. Translation: CASSIRSSGRSYNE. The CDR3 as a whole reads CASSIRSSGRSYNEQFF.

This clone was recorded at least ten times. The read gets to within 3 residues of the CDR3 end, and the germline J gene fills in the rest. The chain joins TRBV20-1 to TRBJ1-3; weak D call: TRBD1 (5 bases). Germline CDR1 is DFQATT and CDR2 is SNEGSKA (reference sequence). CDR3 length: 18 amino acids. The V end was cut by 3 bases, the J end by 0 bases, with 21 bases between. The CDR3 bases that were read are TGCAGTGCTAGCCTTACGACAGTGGAGCCAAACTCTGGAAACACC. Translating gives CSASLTTVEPNSGNT. The whole CDR3 protein is CSASLTTVEPNSGNTIYF.

This clone was seen ten or more times. The read terminates 3 residues ahead of where the CDR3 ends, so the germline J gene completes it. The V and J genes are TRBV3-1 (or the pseudogene TRBV3-2) and TRBJ2-5; TRBD2 is a possible D gene (5 bases). V shed 4 bases and J shed 1 base, with 10 bases lying between them. This CDR3 region has 14 residues. From germline, CDR1 is LGHDT and CDR2 YNNKEL (reference sequence). The CDR3 loop reads CASSPPSRQETQYF. Incomplete CDR3 DNA: TGTGCCAGCAGCCCCCCTAGCCGCCAAGAGACC.

Ten or more counts support this clone. This chain's CDR3 is CASNPTGVSNQPQHF. The DNA read from the CDR3 is TGTGCCAGTAATCCTACAGGGGTCAGCAATCAGCCC. The chain uses TRBV19 and TRBJ1-5; 7 bases are a match to TRBD1. Read coverage stops 3 residues before the CDR3 terminus; the germline J gene supplies the remainder. Germline loops: CDR1 LNHDA, CDR2 SQIVND (reference sequence). V was clipped by 7 bases and J by 1 base; unmatched bases: 7. This CDR3 region has 15 residues.

This clone was observed many times. The CDR3 end falls 3 residues outside the read, so it is completed with the germline J gene. J is TRBJ1-6 and V is TRBV5-5; 7 bases map to TRBD1. Per germline, CDR1 SGHKS and CDR2 YYEKEE (reference sequence). CDR3 length: 15 residues. V trimming: 1 base; J trimming: 4 bases; junction bases outside the gene matches: 2. The CDR3 loop is CASSLWDSYNSPLHF. Partial CDR3 DNA: TGTGCCAGCAGCTTGTGGGACAGTTATAATTCACCC.

This clone occurred many times. Sequencing ends 3 residues short of the CDR3 end; the germline J gene provides the rest. V usage is TRBV7-3 and J usage is TRBJ2-3; TRBD2 matches at 11 bases. Losses at the gene ends were 5 bases for V and 4 bases for J; bases not matched to a gene: 2. Germline V CDR1 and CDR2: SGHTA, FQGTGA. This CDR3 spans 14 amino acids. The CDR3 bases that were read are TGTGCCAGCAGCAAACTAGCGGGAGCAGATACG. Its protein product is CASSKLAGADT. The CDR3 reads in full as CASSKLAGADTQYF.

This clone was observed many times. The read falls 3 residues short of the CDR3 end, and the missing part is taken from the germline J gene. The rearrangement uses TRBV7-3 and TRBJ2-6; D call uncertain. There are 16 residues in the CDR3. Trimming stripped 5 bases from V and 0 bases from J, with 11 bases between. Germline loops: CDR1 SGHTA, CDR2 FQGTGA. The CDR3 DNA, read in part, is TGTGCCAGCAGCACTGACGGGTCCTCTGGGGCCAACGTC. This translates into CASSTDGSSGANV. The whole CDR3 reads CASSTDGSSGANVLTF.

This clone was recorded at least ten times. Read data end 3 residues before the CDR3 end; the end is taken from the germline J gene. The rearrangement links TRBV19 to TRBJ2-7; 9 bases map to TRBD1. This CDR3 has 15 residues. Germline CDR1 LNHDA, CDR2 SQIVND (reference sequence). V was clipped by 3 bases and J by 4 bases; unmatched bases: 7. CDR3 amino acids: CASSMGSGQGYEQYF. CDR3 DNA (partial): TGTGCCAGTAGTATGGGGTCAGGACAGGGGTACGAG. Variable domain in full (rest from reference TRBV19 and TRBJ2-7): DGGITQSPKYLFRKEGQNVTLSCEQNLNHDAMYWYRQDPGQGLRLIYYSQIVNDFQKGDIAEGYSVSREKKESFPLTVTSAQKNPTAFYLCASSMGSGQGYEQYFGPGTRLTVT.

This clone has ten or more counts. The read finishes 3 residues shy of the CDR3 end, and the germline J gene is used to complete it. The chain is built from TRBV30 and TRBJ1-5, with a weak D call TRBD1 (5 bases). This CDR3 spans 18 amino acids. Germline V gene data show CDR1 as GTSNPN and CDR2 as SVGIG (reference sequence). V lost 0 bases and J 0 bases, leaving 18 bases between the germline ends. The CDR3 here is CAWSVESGLSYSNQPQHF. The sequenced CDR3 bases are TGTGCCTGGAGTGTAGAGTCGGGACTTAGCTATAGCAATCAGCCC.

This clone showed up many times. Sequencing ends 3 residues short of the CDR3 end; the germline J gene provides the rest. The chain carries TRBV18 and TRBJ2-3; 7 bases agree with TRBD2. CDR1 is KGHSH, CDR2 LQKENI, per germline. The CDR3 is 15 residues long. V lost 5 bases to trimming and J lost 5 bases; unmatched junction nucleotides: 10. CDR3: CASSLRLAGGDTQYF. The sequenced part of the CDR3 DNA is TGTGCCAGCTCATTGCGACTAGCCGGGGGAGATACG.

This clone was seen repeatedly, ten times or more. The read stops 3 residues short of the end of the CDR3; the missing end is completed from the germline J gene. The chain couples TRBV6-2 or TRBV6-3 to TRBJ1-6; D is unresolved. The CDR3 extends over 15 amino acids. Germline CDR1 reads MNHEY; CDR2 reads SVGEGT. The CDR3 region is CASSYPAGTGLALHF. The CDR3 DNA, read in part, is TGTGCCAGCAGTTACCCGGCGGGAACGGGCCTAGCC.

This clone was seen repeatedly, ten times or more. The CDR3 end lies 3 residues beyond the end of the read and is filled in from the germline J gene. V and J are TRBV7-2 and TRBJ1-1; 8 bases are shared with TRBD1. The V gene end was trimmed by 2 bases and the J gene end by 2 bases; junction bases not matched to a gene: 4. Germline lookup yields CDR1 SGHTA and CDR2 FQGNSA. This CDR3 is 15 amino acids long. CDR3 sequence reads: CASSLRQGPNTEAFF. Partial CDR3 DNA: TGTGCCAGCAGCTTACGACAGGGGCCTAACACTGAA.

This clone was detected ten times or more. The CDR3 bases that were read are TGCGCCAGTAAGGAGGACAGGGGGTATGGC. This translates into CASKEDRGYG. The full CDR3 reads CASKEDRGYGYTF. V and J are TRBV10-1 and TRBJ1-2; 10 bases are a match to TRBD1. Coverage ceases 3 residues before the CDR3 finishes, and the germline J gene fills in the end. This CDR3 contains 13 residues. Per the germline V gene, CDR1 is WNHNN and CDR2 is SYGVQD (reference sequence). The trim removed 9 bases at V and 5 bases at J, leaving 6 bases unmatched.

This clone appeared many times. The read ends 3 residues before the CDR3 terminus; that terminus is restored from the germline J gene. V usage is TRBV7-3 and J usage is TRBJ2-6; TRBD1 is a possible D gene (5 bases). The CDR3 covers 17 residues. CDR1 and CDR2 from the germline V gene are SGHTA and FQGTGA. V was shortened by 6 bases and J by 2 bases, with 17 bases between the two germline ends. CDR3 in amino acids: CASSPRQLGTGANVLTF. CDR3 bases read: TGTGCCAGCAGTCCACGACAGTTAGGAACTGGGGCCAACGTC.